This T cell receptor beta chain appears in the sequencing data of a study of OX40 agonist ivuxolimab in advanced cancers. About the research overall: Having had anti-PD-1, anti-PD-L1 or anti-CTLA-4 therapy before was allowed, and roughly 40% had some. Among those treated, three patients had partial responses, one with hepatocellular carcinoma and two with cutaneous melanoma.

Systemic immunosuppression or a history of autoimmune disease excluded patients. This clone was seen a single time. Here immunoSEQ multiplex PCR was the method, and the copy in TCRdb shows in-frame clones only, minus some. Of roughly 65,000 clones listed, around 86% were seen once; the top ten hold 0.38%. The origin of this receptor is an adult with an advanced solid tumor such as melanoma, head and neck, liver or kidney cancer. The sample in question was CD4+ or CD8+ T cells sorted from blood, obtained in a trial of the OX40 agonist ivuxolimab.

The CDR3 region is CASRLAGGLRTYEQYF. The CDR3 bases are TGCGCCAGCAGACTAGCGGGGGGACTCCGAACCTACGAGCAGTACTTC. The rearrangement links TRBV5-1 to TRBJ2-7, with 12 bases matching TRBD2. With 5 bases clipped from V and 2 bases from J, the junction kept 8 bases outside the gene matches. CDR1 and CDR2 from the germline V gene are SGHRS and YFSETQ. This CDR3 region has 16 residues.